These 2 T cell receptor beta chains came from one sample sequenced in a study of cytomegalovirus exposure and HLA in healthy donors. Primers: 60 Vbeta forward and 13 Jbeta reverse. Here immunoSEQ multiplex PCR was the method, and the copy in TCRdb shows in-frame clones only, minus some. This table has 77,000 or so clones, 60% to 85% appearing once. Sample: PBMCs. The source of these receptors is a middle-aged man in good health and CMV-seronegative.

The chain joins TRBV19 to TRBJ1-6; unclear D gene. The CDR3 spans 14 residues. With 5 bases removed from V and 10 bases from J, the gap between germline ends came to 15 bases. CDR1 is LNHDA, CDR2 SQIVND, per germline (reference sequence). Written as DNA, the CDR3 is TGTGCCAGTAGTCCCCCCGCCGGAGGGTCACCCCTCCACTTT. Protein: CASSPPAGGSPLHF.

CDR3 nucleotide sequence: TGTGCCAGCAGCTTCGGCGGATTGAACACTGAAGCTTTCTTT. Protein: CASSFGGLNTEAFF. The V gene is TRBV7-2, the J gene TRBJ1-1; D is undetermined. CDR3 length equals 14 residues. The ends were cut back, 3 bases at V and 0 bases at J, with 8 bases in the middle. Germline-derived CDR1 and CDR2 are SGHTA and FQGNSA.